The entry below describes one TCR beta chain. The antigen is undetermined. This sample was taken from a study of cytomegalovirus exposure and HLA in healthy donors. The V gene lost 0 bases and the J gene lost 3 bases, with 9 bases spanning the gap. This CDR3 spans 14 amino acids. In germline, CDR1 is SQVTM, CDR2 ANQGSEA. General study results and limits: Excluded: some indistinguishable V segments such as TRBV6-2 and TRBV6-3. The study found most TCR sequences rare, yet found some public TCRs in many donors. Later analysis revealed greater clonal expansion in HLA-associated TCR beta chains than in equally common others.

Primers: 60 Vbeta forward and 13 Jbeta reverse. Only in-frame clones appear in the TCRdb table, and some are missing; sequencing was by immunoSEQ multiplex PCR. Among 250,000 to 350,000 clones listed, roughly 80% were seen once. The TCR comes from a girl aged 2 to 9 in good health and CMV-seronegative. Sequenced sample: PBMCs. The chain combines TRBV29-1 with TRBJ2-4, with D unclear. The CDR3 region is CSVEDTDGKNIQYF. The DNA of the CDR3 is TGCAGCGTTGAAGACACAGACGGCAAAAACATTCAGTACTTC.